The T cell receptor (beta chain) described here comes from a study of human T cells and chemical hapten exposure. The V end was cut by 5 bases, the J end by 7 bases, with 11 bases between. CDR3 size: 12 residues. A single record per CDR3 protein comes from TCRdb applying MiXCR to the RACE reads. Of under 450,000 distinct CDR3 sequences listed, roughly 4.8% are singletons. This clonotype was picked up many times. As for time point: patch test 1, 2 weeks after DPC sensitization. Treatment reported: therapeutic diphenylcyclopropenone sensitization with weekly scalp DPC. The TCR comes from a woman aged 50 to 60 with alopecia areata. Some clones in this sample may be carry-over from other donors' samples. The sample here was whole blood, taken in connection with sensitization to the hapten diphenylcyclopropenone (DPC). This rearrangement joins TRBV12-3 or TRBV12-4 to TRBJ1-2; TRBD1 might be the D (6 bases). The CDR3 reads CASSLLGAGYTF. In nucleotides, the CDR3 is TGTGCCAGCAGTCTACTGGGGGCTGGCTACACCTTC.